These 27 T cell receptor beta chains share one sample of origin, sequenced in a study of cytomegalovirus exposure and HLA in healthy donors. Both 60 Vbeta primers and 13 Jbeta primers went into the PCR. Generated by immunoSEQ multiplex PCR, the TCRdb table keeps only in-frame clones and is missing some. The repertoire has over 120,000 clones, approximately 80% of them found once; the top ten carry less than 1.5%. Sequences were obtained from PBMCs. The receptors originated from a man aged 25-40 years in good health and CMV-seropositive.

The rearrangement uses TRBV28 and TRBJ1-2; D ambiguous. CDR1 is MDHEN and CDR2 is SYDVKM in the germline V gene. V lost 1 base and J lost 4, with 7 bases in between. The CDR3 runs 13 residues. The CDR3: CASSLSGFYGYTF. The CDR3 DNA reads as TGTGCCAGCAGTTTATCAGGCTTCTATGGCTACACCTTC.

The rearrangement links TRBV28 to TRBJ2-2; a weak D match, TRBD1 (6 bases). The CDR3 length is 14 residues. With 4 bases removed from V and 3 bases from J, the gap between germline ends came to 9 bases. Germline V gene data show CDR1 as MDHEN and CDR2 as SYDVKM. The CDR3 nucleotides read TGTGCCAGCAGTTCCGACAGGCACACCGGGGAGCTGTTTTTT. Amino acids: CASSSDRHTGELFF.

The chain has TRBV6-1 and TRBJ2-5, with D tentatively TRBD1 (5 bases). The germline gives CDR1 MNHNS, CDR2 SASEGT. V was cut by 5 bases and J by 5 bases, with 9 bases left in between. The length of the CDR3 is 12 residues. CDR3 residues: CASSPTGETQYF. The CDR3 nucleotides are TGTGCCAGCAGTCCAACAGGCGAGACCCAGTACTTC.

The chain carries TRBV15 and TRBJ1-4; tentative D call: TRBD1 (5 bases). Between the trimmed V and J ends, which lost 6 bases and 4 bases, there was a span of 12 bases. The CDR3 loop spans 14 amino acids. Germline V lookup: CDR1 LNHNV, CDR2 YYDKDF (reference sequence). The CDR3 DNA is TGTGCCACCAGATCGACAGACGTTAATGAAAAACTGTTTTTT. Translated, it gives CATRSTDVNEKLFF.

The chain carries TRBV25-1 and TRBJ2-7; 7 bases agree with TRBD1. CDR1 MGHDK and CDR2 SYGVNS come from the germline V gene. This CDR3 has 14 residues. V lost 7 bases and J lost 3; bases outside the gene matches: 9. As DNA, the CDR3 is TGTGCCAGCAACGAACAGGGGAGATACTACGAGCAGTACTTC. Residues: CASNEQGRYYEQYF.

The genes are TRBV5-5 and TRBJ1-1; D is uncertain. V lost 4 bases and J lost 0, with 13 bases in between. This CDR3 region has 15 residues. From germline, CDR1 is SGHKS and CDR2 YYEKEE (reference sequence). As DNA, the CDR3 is TGTGCCAGCAGCCAAACCGACAAGATGAACACTGAAGCTTTCTTT. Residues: CASSQTDKMNTEAFF.

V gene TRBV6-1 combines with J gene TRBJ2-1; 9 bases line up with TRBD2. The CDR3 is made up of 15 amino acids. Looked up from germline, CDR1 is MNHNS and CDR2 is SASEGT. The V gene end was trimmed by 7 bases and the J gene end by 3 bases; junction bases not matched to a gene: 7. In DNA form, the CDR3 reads TGTGCCAGCACCCGAGCGGGAGGCAACTACAATGAGCAGTTCTTC. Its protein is CASTRAGGNYNEQFF.

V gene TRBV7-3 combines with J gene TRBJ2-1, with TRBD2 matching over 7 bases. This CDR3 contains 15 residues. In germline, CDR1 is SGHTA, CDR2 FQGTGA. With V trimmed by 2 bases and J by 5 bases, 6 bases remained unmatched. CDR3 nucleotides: TGTGCCAGCAGCTTATCCAACGGGGGGAACAATGAGCAGTTCTTC. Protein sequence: CASSLSNGGNNEQFF.

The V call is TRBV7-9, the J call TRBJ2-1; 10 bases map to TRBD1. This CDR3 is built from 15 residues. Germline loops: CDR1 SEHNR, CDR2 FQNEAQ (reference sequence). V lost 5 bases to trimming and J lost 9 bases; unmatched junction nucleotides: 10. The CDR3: CASSPGTGDWGEQFF. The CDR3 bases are TGTGCCAGCAGCCCCGGGACAGGGGACTGGGGTGAGCAGTTCTTC.

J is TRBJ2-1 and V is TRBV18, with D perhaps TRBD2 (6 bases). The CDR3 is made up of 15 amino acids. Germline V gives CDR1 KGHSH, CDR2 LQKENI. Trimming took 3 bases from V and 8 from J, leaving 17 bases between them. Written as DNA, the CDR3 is TGTGCCAGCTCACCTCCCGGGACTCCTGGGGATGAGCAGTTCTTC. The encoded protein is CASSPPGTPGDEQFF.

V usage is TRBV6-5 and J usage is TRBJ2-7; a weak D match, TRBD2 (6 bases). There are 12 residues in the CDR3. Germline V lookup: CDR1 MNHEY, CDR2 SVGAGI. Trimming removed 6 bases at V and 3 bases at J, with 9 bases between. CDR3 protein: CASSPTSYEQYF. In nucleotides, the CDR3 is TGTGCCAGCAGCCCGACTAGCTACGAGCAGTACTTC.

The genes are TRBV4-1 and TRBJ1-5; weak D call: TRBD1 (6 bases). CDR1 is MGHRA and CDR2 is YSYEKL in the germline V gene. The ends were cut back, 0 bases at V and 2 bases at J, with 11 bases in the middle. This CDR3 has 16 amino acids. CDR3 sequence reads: CASSQDGGLGNQPQHF. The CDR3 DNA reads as TGCGCCAGCAGCCAAGATGGGGGCCTTGGCAATCAGCCCCAGCATTTT.

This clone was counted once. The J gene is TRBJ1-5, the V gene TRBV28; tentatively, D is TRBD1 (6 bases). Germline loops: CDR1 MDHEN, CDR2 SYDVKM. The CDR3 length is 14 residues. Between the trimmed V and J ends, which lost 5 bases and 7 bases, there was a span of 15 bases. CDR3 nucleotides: TGTGCCAGCAGTCGGGACACCTATGAACAGCCCCAGCATTTT. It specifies CASSRDTYEQPQHF.

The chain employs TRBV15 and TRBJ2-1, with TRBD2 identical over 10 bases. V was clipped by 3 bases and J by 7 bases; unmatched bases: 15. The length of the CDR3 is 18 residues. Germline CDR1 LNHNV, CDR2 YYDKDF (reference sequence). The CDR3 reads CATSSRLAGPQMGNEQFF. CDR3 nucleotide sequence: TGTGCCACCAGCAGTAGACTAGCGGGCCCTCAAATGGGGAATGAGCAGTTCTTC.

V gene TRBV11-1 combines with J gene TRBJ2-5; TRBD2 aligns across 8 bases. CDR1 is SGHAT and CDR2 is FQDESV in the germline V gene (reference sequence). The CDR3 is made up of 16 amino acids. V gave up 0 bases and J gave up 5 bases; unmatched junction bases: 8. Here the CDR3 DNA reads TGTGCCAGCAGCTTAGCAGCCGGACTAGCTAAGGAGACCCAGTACTTC. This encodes CASSLAAGLAKETQYF.

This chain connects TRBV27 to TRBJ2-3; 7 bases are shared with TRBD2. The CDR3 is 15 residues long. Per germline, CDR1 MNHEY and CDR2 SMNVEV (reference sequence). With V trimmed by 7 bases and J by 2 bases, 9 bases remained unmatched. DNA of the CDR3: TGTGCCAGCACCTTCCGAGCGGGGTTCACAGATACGCAGTATTTT. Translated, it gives CASTFRAGFTDTQYF.

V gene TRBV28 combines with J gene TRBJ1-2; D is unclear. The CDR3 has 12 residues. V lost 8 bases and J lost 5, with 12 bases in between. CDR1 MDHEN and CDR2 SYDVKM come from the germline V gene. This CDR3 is CASATLTYGYTF. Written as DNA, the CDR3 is TGTGCCAGCGCGACACTGACATATGGCTACACCTTC.

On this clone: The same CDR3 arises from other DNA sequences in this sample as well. In nucleotides, the CDR3 is TGTGCCTGGAGTGTGACAGATTATGGCTACACCTTC. Encoded protein: CAWSVTDYGYTF. The genes are TRBV30 and TRBJ1-2, with D possibly TRBD1 on 5 matching bases. This CDR3 has 12 residues. The germline V gene encodes CDR1 GTSNPN and CDR2 SVGIG (reference sequence). Trimming cost V 0 bases and J 5 bases, with 7 bases left between them. The complete variable domain, with remaining parts taken from reference TRBV30 and TRBJ1-2, reads SQTIHQWPATLVQPVGSPLSLECTVEGTSNPNLYWYRQAAGRGLQLLFYSVGIGQISSEVPQNLSASRPQDRQFILSSKKLLLSDSGFYLCAWSVTDYGYTFGSGTRLTVV.

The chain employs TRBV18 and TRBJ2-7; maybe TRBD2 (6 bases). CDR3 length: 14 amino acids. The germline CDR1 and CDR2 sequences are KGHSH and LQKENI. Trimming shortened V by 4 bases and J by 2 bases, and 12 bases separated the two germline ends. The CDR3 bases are TGTGCCAGCTCACTGCGGGGACCAACCTACGAGCAGTACTTC. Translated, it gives CASSLRGPTYEQYF. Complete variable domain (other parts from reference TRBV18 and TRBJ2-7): NAGVMQNPRHLVRRRGQEARLRCSPMKGHSHVYWYRQLPEEGLKFMVYLQKENIIDESGMPKERFSAEFPKEGPSILRIQQVVRGDSAAYFCASSLRGPTYEQYFGPGTRLTVT.

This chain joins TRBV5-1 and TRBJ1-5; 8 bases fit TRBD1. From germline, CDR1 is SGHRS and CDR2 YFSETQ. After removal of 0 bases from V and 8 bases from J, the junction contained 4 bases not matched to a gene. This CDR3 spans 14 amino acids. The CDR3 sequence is CASSLAGGLEPQHF. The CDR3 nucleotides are TGCGCCAGCAGCTTGGCAGGGGGCTTGGAGCCCCAGCATTTT.

CDR3 residues: CATSSFVGGNEQFF. Written as DNA, the CDR3 is TGTGCCACCAGCAGTTTTGTCGGCGGCAATGAGCAGTTCTTC. The chain links TRBV15 to TRBJ2-1, with no clear D. The ends were cut back, 3 bases at V and 6 bases at J, with 12 bases in the middle. Germline-derived CDR1 and CDR2 are LNHNV and YYDKDF (reference sequence). CDR3 length: 14 amino acids.

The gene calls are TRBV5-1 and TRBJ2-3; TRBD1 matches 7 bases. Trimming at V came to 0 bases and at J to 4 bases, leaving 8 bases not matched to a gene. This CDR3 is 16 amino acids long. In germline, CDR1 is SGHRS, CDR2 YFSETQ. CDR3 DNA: TGCGCCAGCAGCTTGGAGGTGACAGGGAGCGCAGATACGCAGTATTTT. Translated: CASSLEVTGSADTQYF.

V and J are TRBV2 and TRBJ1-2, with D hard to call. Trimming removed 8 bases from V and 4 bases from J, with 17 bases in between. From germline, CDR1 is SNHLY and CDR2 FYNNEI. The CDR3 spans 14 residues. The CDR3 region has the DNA TGTGCCAGCCTTGCCGGGGATCTGGGCTATGGCTACACCTTC. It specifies CASLAGDLGYGYTF.

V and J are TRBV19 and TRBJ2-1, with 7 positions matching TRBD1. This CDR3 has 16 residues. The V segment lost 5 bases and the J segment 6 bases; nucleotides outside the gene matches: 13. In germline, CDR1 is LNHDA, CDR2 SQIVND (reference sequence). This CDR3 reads CASSDRVSSFGNEQFF. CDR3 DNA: TGTGCCAGTAGTGACAGGGTTTCGAGTTTCGGCAATGAGCAGTTCTTC.

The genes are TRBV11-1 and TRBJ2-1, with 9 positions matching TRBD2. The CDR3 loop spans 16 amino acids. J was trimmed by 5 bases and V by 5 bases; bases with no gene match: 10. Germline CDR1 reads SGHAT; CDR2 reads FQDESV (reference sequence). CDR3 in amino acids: CASSTTKRGVHNEQFF. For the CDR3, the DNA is TGTGCCAGCAGCACAACTAAGCGGGGGGTTCACAATGAGCAGTTCTTC.

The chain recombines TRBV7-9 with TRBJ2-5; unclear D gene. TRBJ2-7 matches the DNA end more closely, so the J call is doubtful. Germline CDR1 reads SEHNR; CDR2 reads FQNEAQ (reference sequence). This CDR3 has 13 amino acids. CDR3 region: CASSFRSPYEQYF. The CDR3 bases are TGTGCCAGCAGCTTTCGCTCCCCCTACGAGCAGTACTTC.

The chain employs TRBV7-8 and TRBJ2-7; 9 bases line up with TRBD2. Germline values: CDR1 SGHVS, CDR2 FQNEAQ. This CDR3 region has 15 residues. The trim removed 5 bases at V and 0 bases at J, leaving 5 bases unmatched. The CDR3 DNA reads TGTGCCAGCAGCGTTAGCGGGAGTCTCTCCTACGAGCAGTACTTC. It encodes CASSVSGSLSYEQYF.